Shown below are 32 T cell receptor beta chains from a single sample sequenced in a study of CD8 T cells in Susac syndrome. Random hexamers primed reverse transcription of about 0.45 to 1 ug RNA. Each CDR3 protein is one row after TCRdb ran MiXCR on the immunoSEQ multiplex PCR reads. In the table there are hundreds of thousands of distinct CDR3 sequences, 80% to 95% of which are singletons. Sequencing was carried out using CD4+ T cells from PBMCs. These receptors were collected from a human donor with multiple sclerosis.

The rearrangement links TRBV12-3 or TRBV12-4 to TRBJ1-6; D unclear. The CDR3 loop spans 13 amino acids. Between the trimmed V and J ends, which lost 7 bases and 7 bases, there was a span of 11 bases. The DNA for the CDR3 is TGTGCCAGCACCTCCTCCGGGAATTCACCCCTCCACTTT. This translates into CASTSSGNSPLHF.

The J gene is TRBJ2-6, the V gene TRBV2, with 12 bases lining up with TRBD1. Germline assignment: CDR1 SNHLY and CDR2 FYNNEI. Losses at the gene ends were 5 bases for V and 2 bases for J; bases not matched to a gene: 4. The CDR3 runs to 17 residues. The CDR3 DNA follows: TGTGCCAGCAGTTGGGACAGGGGGCGCGCTGGGGCCAACGTCCTGACTTTC. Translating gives CASSWDRGRAGANVLTF.

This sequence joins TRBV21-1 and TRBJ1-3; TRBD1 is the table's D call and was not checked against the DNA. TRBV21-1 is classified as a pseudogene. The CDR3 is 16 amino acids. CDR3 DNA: TGTCTCAGTTGCCCCTGGGGGTCAAAATCTGGAAACACCATATATTTT. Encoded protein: CLSCPWGSKSGNTIYF.

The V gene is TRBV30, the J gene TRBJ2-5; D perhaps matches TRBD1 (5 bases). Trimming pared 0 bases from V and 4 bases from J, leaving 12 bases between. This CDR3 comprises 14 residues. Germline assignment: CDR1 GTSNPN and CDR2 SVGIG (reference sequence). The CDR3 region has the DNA TGTGCCTGGAGTGTACGGAAGGGGCGAGAGACCCAGTACTTC. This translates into CAWSVRKGRETQYF.

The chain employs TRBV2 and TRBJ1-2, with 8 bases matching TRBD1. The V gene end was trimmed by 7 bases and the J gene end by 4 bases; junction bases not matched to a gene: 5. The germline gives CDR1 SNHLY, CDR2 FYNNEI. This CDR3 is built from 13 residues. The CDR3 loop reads CASTPGTGYGYTF. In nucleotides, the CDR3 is TGTGCCAGCACTCCCGGGACAGGCTATGGCTACACCTTC.

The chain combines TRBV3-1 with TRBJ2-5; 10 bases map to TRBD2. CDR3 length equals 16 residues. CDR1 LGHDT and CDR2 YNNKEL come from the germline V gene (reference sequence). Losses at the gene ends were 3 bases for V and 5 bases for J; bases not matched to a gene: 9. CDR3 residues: CASSQIPGLATETQYF. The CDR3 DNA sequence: TGTGCCAGCAGCCAGATCCCGGGACTAGCGACGGAGACCCAGTACTTC.

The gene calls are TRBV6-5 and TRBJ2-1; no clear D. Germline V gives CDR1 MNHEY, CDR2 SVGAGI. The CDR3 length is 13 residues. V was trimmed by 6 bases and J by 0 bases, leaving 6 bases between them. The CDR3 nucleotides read TGTGCCAGCAGGCCATACTCCTACAATGAGCAGTTCTTC. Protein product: CASRPYSYNEQFF.

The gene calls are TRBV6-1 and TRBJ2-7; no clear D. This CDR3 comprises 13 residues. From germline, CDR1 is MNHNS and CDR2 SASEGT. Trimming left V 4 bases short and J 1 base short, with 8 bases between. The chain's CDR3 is CASSVQSSYEQYF. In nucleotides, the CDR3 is TGTGCCAGCAGTGTACAGTCTTCCTACGAGCAGTACTTC.

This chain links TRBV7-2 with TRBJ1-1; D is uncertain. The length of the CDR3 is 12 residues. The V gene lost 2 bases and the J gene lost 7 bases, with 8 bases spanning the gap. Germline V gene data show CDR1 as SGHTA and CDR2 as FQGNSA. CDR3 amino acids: CASSLTLLEAFF. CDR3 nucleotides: TGTGCCAGCAGCTTAACGCTTCTTGAAGCTTTCTTT.

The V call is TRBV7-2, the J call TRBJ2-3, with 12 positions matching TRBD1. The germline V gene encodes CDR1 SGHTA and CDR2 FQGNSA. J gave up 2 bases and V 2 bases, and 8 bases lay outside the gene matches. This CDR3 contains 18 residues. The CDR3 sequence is CASSLPLRDRGPTDTQYF. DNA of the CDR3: TGTGCCAGCAGCTTACCCCTCCGGGACAGGGGGCCCACAGATACGCAGTATTTT.

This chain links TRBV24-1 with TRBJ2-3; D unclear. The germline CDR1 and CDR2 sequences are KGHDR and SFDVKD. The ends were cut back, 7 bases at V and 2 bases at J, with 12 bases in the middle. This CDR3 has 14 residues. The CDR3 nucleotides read TGTGCCACCAGCGACCACGGGCCCACAGATACGCAGTATTTT. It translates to CATSDHGPTDTQYF.

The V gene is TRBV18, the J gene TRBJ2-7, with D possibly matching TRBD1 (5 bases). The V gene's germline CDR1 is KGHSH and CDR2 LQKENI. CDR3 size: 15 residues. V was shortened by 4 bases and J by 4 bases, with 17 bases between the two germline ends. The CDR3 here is CASSRSGAISYEQYF. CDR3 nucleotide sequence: TGTGCCAGCTCACGATCTGGGGCCATATCTTACGAGCAGTACTTC.

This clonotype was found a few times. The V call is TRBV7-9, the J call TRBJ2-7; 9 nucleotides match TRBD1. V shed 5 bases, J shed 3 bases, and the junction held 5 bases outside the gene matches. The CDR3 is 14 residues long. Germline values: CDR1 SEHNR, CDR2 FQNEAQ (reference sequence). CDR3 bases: TGTGCCAGCAGCCCCGGGACAGGGATCTACGAGCAGTACTTC. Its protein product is CASSPGTGIYEQYF.

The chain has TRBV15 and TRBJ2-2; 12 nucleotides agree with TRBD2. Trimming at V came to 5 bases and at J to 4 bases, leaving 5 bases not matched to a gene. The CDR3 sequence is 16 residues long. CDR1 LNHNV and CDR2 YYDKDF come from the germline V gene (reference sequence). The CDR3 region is CATSPRLAGATGELFF. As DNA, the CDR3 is TGTGCCACCAGCCCACGACTAGCGGGAGCCACCGGGGAGCTGTTTTTT.

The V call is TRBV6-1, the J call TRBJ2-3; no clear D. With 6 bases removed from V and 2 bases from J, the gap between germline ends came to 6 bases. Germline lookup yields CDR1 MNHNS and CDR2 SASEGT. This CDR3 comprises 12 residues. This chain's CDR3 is CASRSYTDTQYF. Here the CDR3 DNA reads TGTGCCAGCAGATCTTACACAGATACGCAGTATTTT.

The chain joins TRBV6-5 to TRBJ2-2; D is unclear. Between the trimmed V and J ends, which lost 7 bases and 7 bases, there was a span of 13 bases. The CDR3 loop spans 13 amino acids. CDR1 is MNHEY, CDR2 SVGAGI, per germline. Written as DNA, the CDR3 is TGTGCCAGCATCGGCCGGAGAGGCGGGGAGCTGTTTTTT. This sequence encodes CASIGRRGGELFF.

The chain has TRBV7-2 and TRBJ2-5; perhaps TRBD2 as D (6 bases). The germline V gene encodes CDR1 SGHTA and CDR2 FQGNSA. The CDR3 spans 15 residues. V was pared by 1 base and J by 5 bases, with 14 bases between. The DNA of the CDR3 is TGTGCCAGCAGCTTAGGGCGGGGAGGCGTGGAGACCCAGTACTTC. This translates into CASSLGRGGVETQYF.

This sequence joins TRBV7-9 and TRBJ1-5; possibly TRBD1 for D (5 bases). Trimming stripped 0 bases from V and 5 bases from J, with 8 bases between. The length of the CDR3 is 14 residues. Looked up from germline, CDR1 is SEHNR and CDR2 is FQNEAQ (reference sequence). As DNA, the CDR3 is TGTGCCAGCAGCTTAGCCAGGGCAGATCAGCCCCAGCATTTT. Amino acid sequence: CASSLARADQPQHF.

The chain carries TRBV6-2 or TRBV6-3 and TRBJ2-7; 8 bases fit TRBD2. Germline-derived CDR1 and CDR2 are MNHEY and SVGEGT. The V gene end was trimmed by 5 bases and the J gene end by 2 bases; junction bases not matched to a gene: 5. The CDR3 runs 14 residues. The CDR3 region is CASSHSGKTYEQYV. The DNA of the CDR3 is TGTGCCAGCAGTCATAGCGGGAAGACCTACGAGCAGTACGTC.

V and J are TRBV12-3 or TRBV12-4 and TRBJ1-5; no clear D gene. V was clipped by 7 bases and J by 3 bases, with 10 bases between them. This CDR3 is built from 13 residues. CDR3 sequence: CASTGNYNQPQHF. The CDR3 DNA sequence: TGTGCCAGCACGGGGAACTACAATCAGCCCCAGCATTTT.

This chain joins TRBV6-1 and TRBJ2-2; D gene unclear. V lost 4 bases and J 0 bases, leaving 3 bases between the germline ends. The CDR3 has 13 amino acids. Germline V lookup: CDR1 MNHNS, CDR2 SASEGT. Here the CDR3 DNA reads TGTGCCAGCAGTGCGACGAACACCGGGGAGCTGTTTTTT. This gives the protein CASSATNTGELFF.

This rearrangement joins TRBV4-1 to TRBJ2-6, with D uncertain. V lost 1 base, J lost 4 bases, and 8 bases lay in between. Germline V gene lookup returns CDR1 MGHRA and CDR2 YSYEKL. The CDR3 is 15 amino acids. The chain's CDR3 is CASSQVLGGANVLTF. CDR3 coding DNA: TGCGCCAGCAGCCAAGTTCTGGGCGGGGCCAACGTCCTGACTTTC.

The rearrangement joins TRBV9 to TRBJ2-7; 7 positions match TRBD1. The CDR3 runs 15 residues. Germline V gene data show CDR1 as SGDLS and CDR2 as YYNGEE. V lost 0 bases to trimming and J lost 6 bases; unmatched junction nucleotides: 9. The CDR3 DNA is TGTGCCAGCAGCGTAGGCACCGGGACAGCCTTCGAGCAGTACTTC. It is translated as CASSVGTGTAFEQYF.

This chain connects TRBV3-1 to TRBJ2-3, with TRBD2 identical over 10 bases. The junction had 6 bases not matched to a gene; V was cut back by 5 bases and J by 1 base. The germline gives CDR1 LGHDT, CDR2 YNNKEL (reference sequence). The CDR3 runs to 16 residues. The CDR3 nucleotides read TGTGCCAGCAGCGACGGACTAGCGGTTCGCACAGATACGCAGTATTTT. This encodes CASSDGLAVRTDTQYF.

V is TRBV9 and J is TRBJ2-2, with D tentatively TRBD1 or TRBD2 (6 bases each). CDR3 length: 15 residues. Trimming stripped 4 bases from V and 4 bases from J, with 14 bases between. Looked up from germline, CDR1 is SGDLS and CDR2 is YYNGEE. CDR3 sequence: CASSIFEGGTGELFF. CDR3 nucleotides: TGTGCCAGCAGCATATTCGAGGGGGGCACCGGGGAGCTGTTTTTT.

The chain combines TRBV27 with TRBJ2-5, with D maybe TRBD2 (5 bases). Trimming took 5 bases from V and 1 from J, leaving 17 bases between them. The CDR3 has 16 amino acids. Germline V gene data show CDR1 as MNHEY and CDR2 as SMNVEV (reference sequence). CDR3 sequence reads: CASSPRWSSPQETQYF. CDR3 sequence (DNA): TGTGCCAGCAGTCCCAGATGGTCTAGCCCCCAAGAGACCCAGTACTTC.

CDR3 sequence reads: CASSLMSGANYGYTF. CDR3 sequence (DNA): TGTGCCAGCAGCTTGATGTCAGGGGCTAACTATGGCTACACCTTC. The chain employs TRBV5-4 and TRBJ1-2; D might be TRBD1 (6 bases). The CDR3 has 15 residues. Trimming took 1 base from V and 0 from J, leaving 10 bases between them. The germline V gene encodes CDR1 SGHNT and CDR2 YYREEE (reference sequence).

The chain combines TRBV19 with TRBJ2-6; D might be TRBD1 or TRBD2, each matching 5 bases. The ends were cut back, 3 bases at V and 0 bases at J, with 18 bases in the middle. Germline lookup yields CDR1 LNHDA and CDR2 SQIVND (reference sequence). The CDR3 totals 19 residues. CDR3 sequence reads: CASSMGVKGFLSGANVLTF. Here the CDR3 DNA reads TGTGCCAGTAGTATGGGAGTTAAGGGGTTTCTCTCTGGGGCCAACGTCCTGACTTTC. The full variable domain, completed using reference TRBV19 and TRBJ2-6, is DGGITQSPKYLFRKEGQNVTLSCEQNLNHDAMYWYRQDPGQGLRLIYYSQIVNDFQKGDIAEGYSVSREKKESFPLTVTSAQKNPTAFYLCASSMGVKGFLSGANVLTFGAGSRLTVL.

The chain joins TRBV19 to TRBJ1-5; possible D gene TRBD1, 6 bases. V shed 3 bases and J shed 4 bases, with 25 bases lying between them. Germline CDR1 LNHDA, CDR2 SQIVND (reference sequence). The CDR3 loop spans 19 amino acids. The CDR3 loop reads CASSISGLRGALANQPQHF. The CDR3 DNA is TGTGCCAGTAGTATTAGTGGGTTGCGGGGGGCGTTGGCAAATCAGCCCCAGCATTTT.

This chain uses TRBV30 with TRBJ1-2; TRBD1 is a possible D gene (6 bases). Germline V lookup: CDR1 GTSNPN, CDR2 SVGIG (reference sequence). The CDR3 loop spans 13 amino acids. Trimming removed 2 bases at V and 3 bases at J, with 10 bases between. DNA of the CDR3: TGTGCCTGGAGTTACTCAGGGGACTATGGCTACACCTTC. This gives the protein CAWSYSGDYGYTF. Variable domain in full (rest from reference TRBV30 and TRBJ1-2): SQTIHQWPATLVQPVGSPLSLECTVEGTSNPNLYWYRQAAGRGLQLLFYSVGIGQISSEVPQNLSASRPQDRQFILSSKKLLLSDSGFYLCAWSYSGDYGYTFGSGTRLTVV.

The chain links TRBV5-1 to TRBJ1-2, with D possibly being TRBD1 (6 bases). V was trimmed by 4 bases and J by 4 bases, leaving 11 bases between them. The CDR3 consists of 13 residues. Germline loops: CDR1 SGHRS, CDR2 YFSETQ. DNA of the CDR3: TGCGCCAGCAGCGCGGACAGCCCCTATGGCTACACCTTC. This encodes CASSADSPYGYTF. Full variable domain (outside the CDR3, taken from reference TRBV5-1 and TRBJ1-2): KAGVTQTPRYLIKTRGQQVTLSCSPISGHRSVSWYQQTPGQGLQFLFEYFSETQRNKGNFPGRFSGRQFSNSRSEMNVSTLELGDSALYLCASSADSPYGYTFGSGTRLTVV.

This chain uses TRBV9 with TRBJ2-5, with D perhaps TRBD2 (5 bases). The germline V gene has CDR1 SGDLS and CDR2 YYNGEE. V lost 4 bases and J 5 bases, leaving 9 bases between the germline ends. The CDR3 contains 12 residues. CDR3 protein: CASSRGWETQYF. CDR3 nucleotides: TGTGCCAGCAGCCGGGGATGGGAGACCCAGTACTTC. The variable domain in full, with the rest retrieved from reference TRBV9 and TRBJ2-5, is DSGVTQTPKHLITATGQRVTLRCSPRSGDLSVYWYQQSLDQGLQFLIQYYNGEERAKGNILERFSAQQFPDLHSELNLSSLELGDSALYFCASSRGWETQYFGPGTRLLVL.